This T cell receptor (beta chain) was captured by sequencing in a study of blood T cells in healthy people across ages. Next came a second PCR, run for about 6 to 11 cycles, which used a sample-barcoded 5' primer along with a J-beta primer mix. Each cDNA was tagged by a template-switch adaptor containing 12 random nucleotides. TCRdb re-called the 5' RACE reads through MiXCR, storing one row per CDR3 protein. The sample includes approximately 1.5 million distinct CDR3 sequences, 30% to 40% of them seen just once. This clonotype showed up just once. Its antigen is not identified. Whole-study results and caveats: No one knew whether donors had CMV, which possibly confounded expanded clonotype changes. The study regarded diversity estimates from one million T cells as underestimates. TCR beta diversity per million T cells fell roughly linearly with age.

The CDR3 extends over 13 amino acids. The J gene is TRBJ2-5, the V gene TRBV12-3 or TRBV12-4; 9 nucleotides line up with TRBD1. TRBJ2-7 explains the end of the DNA better; the J call may be wrong. Sample: blood. The clonotype was recovered from a woman younger than 45 in good health. The CDR3 loop reads CASSRDRAVEQYF. The CDR3 DNA reads as TGTGCCAGCAGCCGGGACAGGGCCGTCGAGCAGTACTTC.